A single sample is the source of the 26 T cell receptor beta chains below, sequenced in a study of vaccination and CD4 T cells after COVID-19. TCRdb re-called the PCR reads through MiXCR, storing one row per CDR3 protein. The data hold approximately 17,000 distinct CDR3 sequences, with about 60% observed a single time. The source was CD4+ T cells from blood, collected after SARS-CoV-2 vaccination. All receptors come from a human donor who had recovered from COVID-19.

This clonotype was found a few times. V usage is TRBV2 and J usage is TRBJ1-5; weak D call: TRBD1 (6 bases). CDR3 length: 13 residues. Trimming removed 6 bases at V and 7 bases at J, with 13 bases between. Germline V lookup: CDR1 SNHLY, CDR2 FYNNEI. This CDR3 reads CASRGDRPQPQHF. The CDR3 DNA follows: TGTGCCAGCAGGGGCGACAGGCCACAGCCCCAGCATTTT.

The J gene is TRBJ1-2, the V gene TRBV25-1, with D unresolved. CDR3 size: 14 residues. V was cut by 3 bases and J by 8 bases, with 16 bases left in between. Germline CDR1 MGHDK, CDR2 SYGVNS. In DNA, the CDR3 is TGTGCCAGCAGTGACCCTACCCAAAAGCGGGGCTACACCTTC. Protein product: CASSDPTQKRGYTF.

The J gene is TRBJ1-1, the V gene TRBV10-3, with a weak D call TRBD1 (6 bases). The CDR3 extends over 12 amino acids. CDR1 and CDR2 from the germline V gene are ENHRY and SYGVKD. Trimming removed 8 bases from V and 2 bases from J, with 9 bases in between. The CDR3 DNA reads as TGTGCCATCGCCGGGACAAACACTGAAGCTTTCTTT. Translation gives CAIAGTNTEAFF.

Here the CDR3 reads CASSITSYYGYTF. CDR3 nucleotide sequence: TGTGCCAGTAGTATAACAAGCTACTATGGCTACACCTTC. This chain uses TRBV19 with TRBJ1-2, with D hard to call. The germline V and J ends were trimmed by 2 bases and 3 bases, with 7 bases remaining between them. CDR1 and CDR2 from the germline V gene are LNHDA and SQIVND (reference sequence). The CDR3 is 13 amino acids.

V is TRBV27 and J is TRBJ2-3; D remains ambiguous. This CDR3 is built from 13 residues. Germline V lookup: CDR1 MNHEY, CDR2 SMNVEV (reference sequence). V dropped 5 bases and J dropped 2 bases, with 8 bases sitting between them. CDR3 nucleotide sequence: TGTGCCAGCAGTATACTACTCACAGATACGCAGTATTTT. Residues: CASSILLTDTQYF.

The rearrangement joins TRBV12-3 or TRBV12-4 to TRBJ1-2; the D is unclear. The CDR3 extends over 12 amino acids. Trimming took off 5 bases at V and 1 base at J, with 5 bases between the two ends. The CDR3 DNA reads TGTGCCAGCAGTGCAAGTAACTATGGCTACACCTTC. Residues: CASSASNYGYTF.

V gene TRBV21-1 combines with J gene TRBJ1-4; the table's TRBD1 call for D was not verified on the DNA. TRBV21-1 is noted as a pseudogene. The CDR3 is 15 residues long. The CDR3 sequence is CASRNTGQGNEKLFF. The CDR3, as DNA: TGTGCCAGCAGGAACACGGGACAGGGGAATGAAAAACTGTTTTTT.

The chain couples TRBV19 to TRBJ2-7; TRBD2 is a possible D gene (6 bases). V was trimmed by 3 bases and J by 3 bases, leaving 15 bases between them. The CDR3 length is 15 residues. CDR1 is LNHDA and CDR2 is SQIVND in the germline V gene (reference sequence). CDR3 sequence (DNA): TGTGCCAGTAGTATGGGGTTAGCGGCGTACTACGAGCAGTACTTC. This sequence encodes CASSMGLAAYYEQYF.

In this sample, this clonotype turned up a few times. This rearrangement joins TRBV27 to TRBJ2-7; 7 bases match TRBD2. V gave up 6 bases and J gave up 0 bases; unmatched junction bases: 8. CDR1 and CDR2 (germline): MNHEY, SMNVEV (reference sequence). CDR3 size: 15 residues. This CDR3 is CASRRASGSSYEQYF. DNA of the CDR3: TGTGCCAGCAGACGCGCTAGCGGCAGCTCCTACGAGCAGTACTTC.

This chain joins TRBV11-2 and TRBJ2-7, with D unclear. Germline V gene data show CDR1 as SGHAT and CDR2 as FQNNGV. The CDR3 contains 13 residues. V lost 5 bases, J lost 5 bases, and 13 bases lay in between. This CDR3 reads CASSPLWVHEQYF. The CDR3 DNA sequence: TGTGCCAGCAGCCCCCTCTGGGTTCACGAGCAGTACTTC.

This clonotype was counted a few times. The chain couples TRBV24-1 to TRBJ2-3; no reliable D call. Germline V lookup: CDR1 KGHDR, CDR2 SFDVKD. Between the trimmed V and J ends, which lost 5 bases and 7 bases, there was a span of 6 bases. There are 11 residues in the CDR3. This chain's CDR3 is CATSVGYTQYF. The CDR3 nucleotides read TGTGCCACCAGTGTGGGATATACGCAGTATTTT.

The rearrangement uses TRBV20-1 and TRBJ2-1; D not resolved. CDR1 and CDR2 from the germline V gene are DFQATT and SNEGSKA (reference sequence). V was pared by 0 bases and J by 3 bases, with 9 bases between. The CDR3 sequence is 14 residues long. CDR3 nucleotide sequence: TGCAGTGCTAGAGACCCTTACGACTACAATGAGCAGTTCTTC. Amino acid sequence: CSARDPYDYNEQFF.

The V call is TRBV4-3, the J call TRBJ1-2; D unclear. CDR3 length: 13 residues. Looked up from germline, CDR1 is LGHNA and CDR2 is YSLEER. V dropped 0 bases and J dropped 7 bases, with 9 bases sitting between them. The CDR3 sequence: CASSQDGRFGYTF. CDR3 sequence (DNA): TGCGCCAGCAGCCAAGATGGGAGGTTTGGCTACACCTTC.

The V and J genes are TRBV7-9 and TRBJ1-6; D gene unclear. V was pared by 4 bases and J by 7 bases, with 11 bases between. CDR1 is SEHNR and CDR2 is FQNEAQ in the germline V gene (reference sequence). The CDR3 covers 14 residues. The CDR3 loop is CASSSWGSNSPLHF. CDR3 sequence (DNA): TGTGCCAGCAGCTCCTGGGGTTCGAATTCACCCCTCCACTTT. Filled out from reference TRBV7-9 and TRBJ1-6, the complete variable domain reads DTGVSQNPRHKITKRGQNVTFRCDPISEHNRLYWYRQTLGQGPEFLTYFQNEAQLEKSRLLSDRFSAERPKGSFSTLEIQRTEQGDSAMYLCASSSWGSNSPLHFGNGTRLTVT.

V and J are TRBV6-1 and TRBJ1-4; possible D gene TRBD1, 6 bases. This CDR3 spans 14 amino acids. CDR1 MNHNS and CDR2 SASEGT come from the germline V gene. V lost 6 bases and J lost 5, with 13 bases in between. CDR3 region: CASRGTLANEKLFF. The CDR3 region has the DNA TGTGCCAGCAGGGGGACACTGGCGAATGAAAAACTGTTTTTT.

This clonotype was detected only a few times. This chain connects TRBV27 to TRBJ1-6; 9 nucleotides match TRBD1. Germline V gene sequence: CDR1 MNHEY, CDR2 SMNVEV (reference sequence). Trimming took 2 bases from V and 2 from J; bases not matched to a gene: 1. The CDR3 has 16 amino acids. CDR3 coding DNA: TGTGCCAGCAGTTTAACAGGGGGCGCCTATAATTCACCCCTCCACTTT. Amino acid sequence: CASSLTGGAYNSPLHF.

V usage is TRBV19 and J usage is TRBJ2-3; TRBD1 aligns across 8 bases. The germline gives CDR1 LNHDA, CDR2 SQIVND (reference sequence). The CDR3 is 14 amino acids. Trimming removed 5 bases from V and 3 bases from J; junction bases left unmatched: 4. The CDR3 is CASSDWDRTDTQYF. The CDR3 nucleotides read TGTGCCAGTAGTGACTGGGACAGGACAGATACGCAGTATTTT.

The chain combines TRBV27 with TRBJ2-1, with 7 bases aligning to TRBD1. Germline V CDR1 and CDR2: MNHEY, SMNVEV (reference sequence). This CDR3 region has 15 residues. Trimming took 5 bases from V and 3 from J; bases not matched to a gene: 7. The CDR3 loop reads CASSELGQDYNEQFF. As DNA, the CDR3 is TGTGCCAGCAGTGAGTTAGGACAGGACTACAATGAGCAGTTCTTC.

The chain links TRBV27 to TRBJ2-3; TRBD1 is a possible D gene (6 bases). This CDR3 spans 18 amino acids. V lost 7 bases to trimming and J lost 0 bases, with 23 bases between them. CDR1 is MNHEY and CDR2 is SMNVEV in the germline V gene (reference sequence). The CDR3 nucleotides are TGTGCCAGCAAAATATACGGACAGACCCCATCTAGCACAGATACGCAGTATTTT. It translates to CASKIYGQTPSSTDTQYF.

The chain is built from TRBV10-2 and TRBJ2-7; the match to TRBD2 covers 8 bases. CDR3 length: 13 amino acids. V lost 7 bases, J lost 6 bases, and 8 bases stayed unmatched. Germline V gives CDR1 WSHSY, CDR2 SAAADI. The CDR3 is CASTDGTSGEQYF. CDR3 nucleotide sequence: TGCGCCAGCACCGATGGGACTAGTGGCGAGCAGTACTTC.

V gene TRBV20-1 combines with J gene TRBJ2-3; D might be TRBD2 (6 bases). Germline loops: CDR1 DFQATT, CDR2 SNEGSKA (reference sequence). This CDR3 has 14 amino acids. V lost 5 bases and J lost 4, with 16 bases in between. Here the CDR3 reads CSAGSGSRADTQYF. CDR3 sequence (DNA): TGCAGTGCTGGCTCCGGGAGCAGGGCAGATACGCAGTATTTT.

The chain couples TRBV2 to TRBJ1-3; D is uncertain. Germline V lookup: CDR1 SNHLY, CDR2 FYNNEI. Between the trimmed V and J ends, which lost 3 bases and 6 bases, there was a span of 3 bases. The CDR3 runs 11 residues. The CDR3 DNA follows: TGTGCCAGCAGTGACCTAAACACCATATATTTT. Translated, it gives CASSDLNTIYF. The variable domain in full, completed from reference TRBV2 and TRBJ1-3, reads EPEVTQTPSHQVTQMGQEVILRCVPISNHLYFYWYRQILGQKVEFLVSFYNNEISEKSEIFDDQFSVERPDGSNFTLKIRSTKLEDSAMYFCASSDLNTIYFGEGSWLTVV.

As DNA, the CDR3 is TGTGCCACCAGAGAAGCCGGACAGAGCACCACAGATACGCAGTATTTT. It yields the protein CATREAGQSTTDTQYF. The chain uses TRBV24-1 and TRBJ2-3; D is possibly TRBD1 (6 bases). The CDR3 totals 16 residues. V lost 7 bases to trimming and J lost 2 bases, with 18 bases between them. Germline V CDR1 and CDR2: KGHDR, SFDVKD.

The rearrangement uses TRBV7-9 and TRBJ2-3; no clear D. The CDR3 covers 14 residues. V lost 3 bases to trimming and J lost 0 bases, with 7 bases between them. Germline lookup yields CDR1 SEHNR and CDR2 FQNEAQ (reference sequence). CDR3: CASSFSTSTDTQYF. The CDR3 nucleotides are TGTGCCAGCAGCTTCAGCACAAGCACAGATACGCAGTATTTT.

The rearrangement links TRBV12-3 or TRBV12-4 to TRBJ1-6; 8 positions match TRBD1. This CDR3 is 15 amino acids long. With 6 bases clipped from V and 7 bases from J, the junction kept 8 bases outside the gene matches. Written as DNA, the CDR3 is TGTGCCAGCAGGAAGGGAACAGGGGGAAATTCACCCCTCCACTTT. Encoded protein: CASRKGTGGNSPLHF.

The chain combines TRBV6-1 with TRBJ2-5, with D possibly being TRBD1 (6 bases). The ends were cut back, 5 bases at V and 5 bases at J, with 21 bases in the middle. Germline CDR1 is MNHNS and CDR2 is SASEGT. The length of the CDR3 is 16 residues. CDR3 nucleotides: TGTGCCAGCAGTATACAGGGAACCAGTACGAGGGAGACCCAGTACTTC. This codes for CASSIQGTSTRETQYF.